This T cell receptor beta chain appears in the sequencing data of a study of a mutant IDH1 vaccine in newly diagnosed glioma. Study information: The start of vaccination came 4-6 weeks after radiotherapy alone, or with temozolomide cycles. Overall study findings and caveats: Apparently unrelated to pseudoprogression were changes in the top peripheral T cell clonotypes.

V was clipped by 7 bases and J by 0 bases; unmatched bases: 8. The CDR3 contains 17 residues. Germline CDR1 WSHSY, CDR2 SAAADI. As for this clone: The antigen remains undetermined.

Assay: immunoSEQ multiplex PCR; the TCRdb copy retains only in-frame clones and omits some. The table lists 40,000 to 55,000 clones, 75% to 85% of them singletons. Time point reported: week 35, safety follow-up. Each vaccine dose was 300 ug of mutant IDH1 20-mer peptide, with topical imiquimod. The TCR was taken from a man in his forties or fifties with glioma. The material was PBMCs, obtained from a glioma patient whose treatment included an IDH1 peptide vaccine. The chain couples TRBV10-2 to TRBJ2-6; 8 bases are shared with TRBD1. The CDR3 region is CASTVDRGGSGANVLTF. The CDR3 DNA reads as TGCGCCAGCACCGTAGACAGGGGCGGCTCTGGGGCCAACGTCCTGACTTTC.